The rows below give T cell receptor beta chains drawn from one sample of a study of T cells after yellow fever vaccination. TCRdb re-analysed the 5' RACE reads in MiXCR, keeping a single row per CDR3 protein. The data contain a few hundred thousand distinct CDR3 sequences, around 16% of them singletons. Specimen: PBMCs, collected roughly 5 days after the first yellow fever vaccination. These receptors were taken from a man aged 18 to 29 who received the YFV17D yellow fever vaccine. CDR3s include the opening cysteine and the closing phenylalanine or tryptophan. The D gene is left open where the match is weak. The size entry is marked missing in some rows and otherwise reads once, few, many or a size class.

clone_size d_call j_call v_call cdr3_aa cdr3_nt
many . TRBJ2-3 TRBV29-1 CSVDDTQYF TGCAGCGTTGACGATACGCAGTATTTT
. . TRBJ1-2 TRBV6-2/TRBV6-3 CASSWVDRVNYGYTF TGTGCCAGCAGTTGGGTGGATCGAGTAAACTATGGCTACACCTTC
few TRBD1 TRBJ1-5 TRBV25-1 CASSEFGTDHSNQPQHF TGTGCCAGCAGTGAATTTGGGACAGACCATAGCAATCAGCCCCAGCATTTT
few . TRBJ2-7 TRBV7-3 CASSRTTLSEQYF TGTGCCAGCAGCCGTACTACCCTCTCCGAGCAGTACTTC
. TRBD2 TRBJ2-3 TRBV10-3 CAISKLAGGPTDTQYF TGTGCCATCAGTAAATTAGCGGGGGGGCCCACAGATACGCAGTATTTT
few . TRBJ2-3 TRBV5-1 CASRRGHSGDTQYF TGCGCCAGCCGTAGAGGGCATTCCGGAGATACGCAGTATTTT
few . TRBJ1-3 TRBV6-2/TRBV6-3 CASRPYRDGTRNTIYF TGTGCCAGCCGGCCGTACAGGGACGGAACGAGAAACACCATATATTTT
few . TRBJ1-1 TRBV3-1 CASSQETAYTEAFF TGTGCCAGCAGCCAAGAGACAGCTTATACTGAAGCTTTCTTT
. . TRBJ2-3 TRBV5-1 CASSFSTYPNRAGDTQYF TGCGCCAGCAGCTTCTCCACTTACCCAAACAGGGCTGGAGATACGCAGTATTTT
. TRBD1 TRBJ2-5 TRBV6-1 CASRGTGTGRETQYF TGTGCCAGCAGAGGAACCGGGACAGGAAGAGAGACCCAGTACTTC
. TRBD2 TRBJ2-2 TRBV20-1 CSARPLAGGSGELFF TGCAGTGCTAGACCCCTAGCGGGGGGGTCCGGGGAGCTGTTTTTT
few . TRBJ2-1 TRBV5-1 CASSPLGNSYNEQFF TGCGCCAGCAGCCCGTTGGGGAACTCCTACAATGAGCAGTTCTTC